This T cell receptor (beta chain) was found in a study of response to subunit inactivated influenza vaccine. Overall study findings and caveats: It was suggested by the authors that few new T cells are recruited by each seasonal influenza vaccination.

TCRdb used MiXCR to reprocess the RT-PCR reads, holding one entry per CDR3 protein. The sample has a few hundred thousand distinct CDR3 sequences; roughly 15% are singletons. This clonotype has a handful of counts. The antigen remains unidentified. CDR1 SGHRS and CDR2 YFSETQ come from the germline V gene. CDR3 length: 16 residues. V lost 2 bases and J lost 0; bases outside the gene matches: 3. The sequence came from a man over 45 who received an inactivated influenza vaccine. The J gene is TRBJ2-2, the V gene TRBV5-1; 8 nucleotides line up with TRBD1. The sample in question was PBMCs from blood, obtained 11 to 12 days after vaccination. For the CDR3, the DNA is TGCGCCAGCAGCTTCCGGGACAGGCCGAACACCGGGGAGCTGTTTTTT. It specifies CASSFRDRPNTGELFF.